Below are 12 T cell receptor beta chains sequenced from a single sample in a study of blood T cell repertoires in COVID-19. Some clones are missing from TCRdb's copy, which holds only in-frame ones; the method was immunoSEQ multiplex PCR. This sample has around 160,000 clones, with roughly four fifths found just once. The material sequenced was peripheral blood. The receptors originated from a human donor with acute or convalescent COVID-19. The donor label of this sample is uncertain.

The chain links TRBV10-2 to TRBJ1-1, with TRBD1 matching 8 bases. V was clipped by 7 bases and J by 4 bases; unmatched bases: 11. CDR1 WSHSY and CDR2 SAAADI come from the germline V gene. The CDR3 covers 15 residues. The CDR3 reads CASNSGQGMSTEAFF. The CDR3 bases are TGCGCCAGCAACTCCGGACAGGGAATGAGCACTGAAGCTTTCTTT.

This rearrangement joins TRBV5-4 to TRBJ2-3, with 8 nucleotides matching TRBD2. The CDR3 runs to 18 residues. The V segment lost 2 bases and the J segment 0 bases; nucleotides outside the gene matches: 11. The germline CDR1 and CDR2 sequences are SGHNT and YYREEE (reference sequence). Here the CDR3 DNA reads TGTGCCAGCAGCTTCGCAGGCGGGGGGACCACTAGCACAGATACGCAGTATTTT. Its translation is CASSFAGGGTTSTDTQYF. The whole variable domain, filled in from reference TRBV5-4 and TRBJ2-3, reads ETGVTQSPTHLIKTRGQQVTLRCSSQSGHNTVSWYQQALGQGPQFIFQYYREEENGRGNFPPRFSGLQFPNYSSELNVNALELDDSALYLCASSFAGGGTTSTDTQYFGPGTRLTVL.

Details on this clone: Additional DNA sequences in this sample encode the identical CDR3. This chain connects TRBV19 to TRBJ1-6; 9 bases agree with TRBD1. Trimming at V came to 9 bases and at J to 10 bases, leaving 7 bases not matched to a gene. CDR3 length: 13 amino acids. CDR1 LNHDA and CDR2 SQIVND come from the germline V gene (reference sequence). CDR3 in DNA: TGTGCCAGCTCCGGGACAGGGAAATCACCCCTCCACTTT. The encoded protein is CASSGTGKSPLHF.

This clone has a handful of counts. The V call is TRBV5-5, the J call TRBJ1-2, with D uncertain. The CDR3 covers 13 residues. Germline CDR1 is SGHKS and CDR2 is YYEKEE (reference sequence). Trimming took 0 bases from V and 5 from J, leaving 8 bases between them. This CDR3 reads CASSLDSSYGYTF. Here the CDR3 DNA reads TGTGCCAGCAGCTTGGACAGTTCTTATGGCTACACCTTC.

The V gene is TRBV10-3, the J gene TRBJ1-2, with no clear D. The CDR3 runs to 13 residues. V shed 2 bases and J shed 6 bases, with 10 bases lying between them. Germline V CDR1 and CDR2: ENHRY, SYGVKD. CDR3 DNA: TGTGCCATCAGTGAGACGGACTATCATGGCTACACCTTC. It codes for CAISETDYHGYTF.

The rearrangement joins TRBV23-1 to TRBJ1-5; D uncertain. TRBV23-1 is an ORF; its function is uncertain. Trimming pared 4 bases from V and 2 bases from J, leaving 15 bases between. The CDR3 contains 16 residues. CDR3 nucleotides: TGCGCCAGCAGTCCCACGGAACAGTCAGGCAATCAGCCCCAGCATTTT. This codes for CASSPTEQSGNQPQHF.

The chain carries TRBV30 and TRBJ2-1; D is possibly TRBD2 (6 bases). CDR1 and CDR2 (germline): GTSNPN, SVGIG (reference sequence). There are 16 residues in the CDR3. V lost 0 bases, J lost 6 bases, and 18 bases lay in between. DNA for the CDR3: TGTGCCTGGAGTGTACTCCCGGCTAGCGTGCTCAATGAGCAGTTCTTC. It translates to CAWSVLPASVLNEQFF.

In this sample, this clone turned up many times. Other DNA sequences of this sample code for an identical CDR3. CDR3 in amino acids: CASSFGQGGDGYTF. CDR3 DNA sequence: TGCGCCAGCAGCTTCGGACAGGGCGGGGATGGCTACACCTTC. The chain uses TRBV5-1 and TRBJ1-2; 8 bases line up with TRBD1. Per the germline V gene, CDR1 is SGHRS and CDR2 is YFSETQ. With V trimmed by 2 bases and J by 6 bases, 6 bases remained unmatched. The CDR3 spans 14 residues.

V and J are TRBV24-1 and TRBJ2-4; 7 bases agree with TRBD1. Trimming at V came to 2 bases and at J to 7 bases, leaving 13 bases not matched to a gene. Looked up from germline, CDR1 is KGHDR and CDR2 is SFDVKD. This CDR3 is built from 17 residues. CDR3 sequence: CATSDSTGDPSWNIQYF. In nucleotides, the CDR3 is TGTGCCACCAGTGATTCTACAGGGGATCCAAGCTGGAACATTCAGTACTTC.

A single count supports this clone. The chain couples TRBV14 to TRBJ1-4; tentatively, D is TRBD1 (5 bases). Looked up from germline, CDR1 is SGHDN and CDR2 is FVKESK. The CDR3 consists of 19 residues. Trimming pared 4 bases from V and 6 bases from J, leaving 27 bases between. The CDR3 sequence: CASSPLTQGGSFSHEKLFF. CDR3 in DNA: TGTGCCAGCAGCCCCCTGACGCAGGGCGGCTCTTTTTCGCATGAAAAACTGTTTTTT.

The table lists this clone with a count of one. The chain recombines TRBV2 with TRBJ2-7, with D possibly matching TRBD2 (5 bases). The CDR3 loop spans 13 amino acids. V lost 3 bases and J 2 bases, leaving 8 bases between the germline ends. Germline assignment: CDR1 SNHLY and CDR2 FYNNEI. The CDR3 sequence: CASSEGRPYEQYV. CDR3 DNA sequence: TGTGCCAGCAGTGAGGGGAGACCCTACGAGCAGTACGTC.

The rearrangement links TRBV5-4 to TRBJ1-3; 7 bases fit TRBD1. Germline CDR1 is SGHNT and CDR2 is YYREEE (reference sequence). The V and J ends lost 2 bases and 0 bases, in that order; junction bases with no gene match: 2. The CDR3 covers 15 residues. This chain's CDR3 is CASSLQGSSGNTIYF. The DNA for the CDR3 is TGTGCCAGCAGCTTACAGGGGAGCTCTGGAAACACCATATATTTT.